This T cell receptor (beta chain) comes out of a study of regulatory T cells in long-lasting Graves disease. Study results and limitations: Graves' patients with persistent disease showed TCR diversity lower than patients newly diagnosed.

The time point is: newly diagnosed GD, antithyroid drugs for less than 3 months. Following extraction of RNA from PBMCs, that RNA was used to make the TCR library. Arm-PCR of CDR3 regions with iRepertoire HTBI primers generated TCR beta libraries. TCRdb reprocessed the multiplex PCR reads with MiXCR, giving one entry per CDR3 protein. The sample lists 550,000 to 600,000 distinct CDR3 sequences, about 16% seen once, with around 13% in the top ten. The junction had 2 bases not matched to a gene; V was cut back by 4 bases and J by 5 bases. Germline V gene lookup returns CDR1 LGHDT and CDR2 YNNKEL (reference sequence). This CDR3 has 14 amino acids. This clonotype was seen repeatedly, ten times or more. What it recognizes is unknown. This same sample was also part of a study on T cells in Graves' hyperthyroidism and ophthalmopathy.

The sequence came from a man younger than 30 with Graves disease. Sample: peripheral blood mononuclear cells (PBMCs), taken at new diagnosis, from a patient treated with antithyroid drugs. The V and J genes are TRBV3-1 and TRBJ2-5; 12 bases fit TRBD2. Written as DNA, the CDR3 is TGTGCCAGCAGCCGGACTAGCGGGACGGAGACCCAGTACTTC. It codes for CASSRTSGTETQYF.